A single TCR beta chain is shown here with its context. This clonotype was detected ten times or more. Its specific antigen is unknown. Base-call qualities are not available, and no considerably larger clone is one nucleotide away. The sample belongs to a study of response to subunit inactivated influenza vaccine (dated by TCRdb to about 2018). With regard to the full study: Deep quantitative T cell receptor repertoire profiling was used in the study to track responses to a trivalent subunit inactivated influenza vaccine. The full study reports these points: The authors suggested that each seasonal influenza vaccination may recruit only a limited number of new T cells.

The library was built by means of RT-PCR. The data were produced on an Illumina HiSeq 2500. The raw public data were reprocessed by TCRdb itself: fastp quality trimming at Q25, MiXCR clonotype calling, in-frame beta chains only. Every distinct CDR3 protein forms one entry, paired with its most common genes and DNA. The sample records approximately 250,000 distinct CDR3 sequences, 9.5% to 15% of which are singletons. 7.8% of the sample lies in the top ten. Relative to germline, V is missing 4 bases and J is missing 4 bases, with 11 bases of the junction outside any gene match. Measured from the cysteine to the phenylalanine, the CDR3 is 16 residues long. Only the CDR3 DNA stays, 48 bases, in frame from base 1. From a lookup of the germline V gene, CDR1 and CDR2 are SGHRS and YFSETQ.

In this chain, TRBV5-1 is recombined with TRBJ2-1; the junction holds 7 bases that match TRBD1. This clonotype was sampled from a man over 45 who received an inactivated influenza vaccine. Donor details come from another sample of the same person, matched by shared clones. Here the sequenced sample was non-naive T cells sorted from PBMCs, taken approximately 15 days before vaccination. The cell subset or site label for this specimen denotes: memory T cell fraction. The DNA sequence is as follows: TGCGCCAGCAGCCGCACAGGGGACAATATTTACAATGAGCAGTTCTTC. Its protein is CASSRTGDNIYNEQFF.